The rows below give T cell receptor beta chains drawn from one sample of a study of blood T cell repertoires in COVID-19. Assay used: immunoSEQ multiplex PCR; TCRdb lists only in-frame clones, some missing. Here the sample spans around 150,000 clones, roughly four fifths being singletons. The source material was peripheral blood. The receptors come from a human donor in a cohort sampled during active COVID-19. Both conserved end residues are part of each CDR3. A D gene is named only where the DNA matches it firmly. Clone size is shown for a subset of rows, as once, few, many or a class of expanded clone.

abundance: -; j_gene: TRBJ2-1; v_gene: TRBV2; d_gene: -; CDR3aa: CASSDPRLTVYNEQFF; CDR3nt: TGTGCCAGCAGTGATCCTCGTCTAACCGTCTACAATGAGCAGTTCTTC
abundance: -; j_gene: TRBJ1-6; v_gene: TRBV5-6; d_gene: TRBD1; CDR3aa: CASSLLGTANSPLHF; CDR3nt: TGTGCCAGCAGCTTGCTGGGGACAGCAAATTCACCCCTCCACTTT
abundance: -; j_gene: TRBJ1-2; v_gene: TRBV28; d_gene: -; CDR3aa: CASSYQRYGYTF; CDR3nt: TGTGCCAGCAGTTATCAGCGCTATGGCTACACCTTC
abundance: -; j_gene: TRBJ2-5; v_gene: TRBV7-3; d_gene: -; CDR3aa: CASSLGGNQETQYF; CDR3nt: TGTGCCAGCAGCTTGGGCGGGAACCAAGAGACCCAGTACTTC
abundance: few; j_gene: TRBJ1-5; v_gene: TRBV18; d_gene: -; CDR3aa: CASSPTGLNQPQHF; CDR3nt: TGTGCCAGCTCACCGACAGGACTCAATCAGCCCCAGCATTTT
abundance: -; j_gene: TRBJ2-7; v_gene: TRBV6-5; d_gene: TRBD2; CDR3aa: CASRRLAGGPGEQYF; CDR3nt: TGTGCCAGCAGACGACTAGCGGGAGGGCCGGGTGAGCAGTACTTC
abundance: -; j_gene: TRBJ1-4; v_gene: TRBV25-1; d_gene: -; CDR3aa: CASSVGINEKLFF; CDR3nt: TGTGCCAGCAGTGTGGGCATTAATGAAAAACTGTTTTTT
abundance: -; j_gene: TRBJ1-1; v_gene: TRBV7-9; d_gene: -; CDR3aa: CASSLQGSEAFF; CDR3nt: TGTGCCAGCAGCTTACAGGGATCTGAAGCTTTCTTT
abundance: -; j_gene: TRBJ1-4; v_gene: TRBV14; d_gene: TRBD1; CDR3aa: CASSQDQRGTGNEKLFF; CDR3nt: TGTGCCAGCAGCCAAGATCAGCGGGGGACAGGGAATGAAAAACTGTTTTTT
abundance: once; j_gene: TRBJ1-2; v_gene: TRBV6-2/TRBV6-3; d_gene: -; CDR3aa: CASSYWLGHYGYTF; CDR3nt: TGTGCCAGCAGTTACTGGTTGGGCCACTATGGCTACACCTTC
abundance: once; j_gene: TRBJ2-1; v_gene: TRBV2; d_gene: TRBD2; CDR3aa: CASSDSVAGDNEQFF; CDR3nt: TGTGCCAGCAGTGATTCGGTAGCGGGCGACAATGAGCAGTTCTTC
abundance: many; j_gene: TRBJ2-7; v_gene: TRBV5-1; d_gene: TRBD1; CDR3aa: CASSLEGTGANEQYF; CDR3nt: TGCGCCAGCAGCCTGGAAGGTACAGGGGCCAACGAGCAGTACTTC
abundance: -; j_gene: TRBJ1-4; v_gene: TRBV30; d_gene: -; CDR3aa: CAWSVKRVNEKLFF; CDR3nt: TGTGCCTGGAGTGTAAAGCGGGTAAATGAAAAACTGTTTTTT
abundance: -; j_gene: TRBJ2-7; v_gene: TRBV9; d_gene: -; CDR3aa: CASSLRDTNYEQYF; CDR3nt: TGTGCCAGCAGCCTCCGGGACACCAACTACGAGCAGTACTTC
abundance: -; j_gene: TRBJ2-2; v_gene: TRBV5-4; d_gene: TRBD2; CDR3aa: CASSLGGRANTGELFF; CDR3nt: TGTGCCAGCAGCTTGGGCGGGAGGGCGAACACCGGGGAGCTGTTTTTT
abundance: -; j_gene: TRBJ2-1; v_gene: TRBV6-6; d_gene: -; CDR3aa: CASSHPGGSSYNEQFF; CDR3nt: TGTGCCAGCAGCCACCCCGGCGGAAGCTCCTACAATGAGCAGTTCTTC
abundance: -; j_gene: TRBJ2-1; v_gene: TRBV5-1; d_gene: TRBD2; CDR3aa: CASSQLAGGNEQFF; CDR3nt: TGCGCCAGCAGCCAACTAGCGGGAGGCAATGAGCAGTTCTTC
abundance: -; j_gene: TRBJ2-1; v_gene: TRBV7-8; d_gene: TRBD2; CDR3aa: CASSLASGRRTSGVLGNEQFF; CDR3nt: TGTGCCAGCAGCTTAGCCTCCGGACGGCGGACTAGCGGGGTTCTGGGAAATGAGCAGTTCTTC
abundance: -; j_gene: TRBJ2-7; v_gene: TRBV14; d_gene: TRBD1; CDR3aa: CASSRDRANYEQYF; CDR3nt: TGTGCCAGCAGTCGGGACAGGGCGAACTACGAGCAGTACTTC
abundance: -; j_gene: TRBJ2-3; v_gene: TRBV3-1/TRBV3-2; d_gene: -; CDR3aa: CASSQDWGSKIGADTQYF; CDR3nt: TGTGCCAGCAGCCAAGATTGGGGCTCCAAAATCGGAGCAGATACGCAGTATTTT
abundance: -; j_gene: TRBJ1-1; v_gene: TRBV28; d_gene: -; CDR3aa: CASTSGFLAFF; CDR3nt: TGTGCCAGCACCTCGGGGTTTCTGGCTTTCTTT
abundance: once; j_gene: TRBJ2-5; v_gene: TRBV10-3; d_gene: -; CDR3aa: CAISDRQAGIETQYF; CDR3nt: TGTGCCATCAGTGATCGACAGGCAGGCATAGAGACCCAGTACTTC
abundance: -; j_gene: TRBJ2-1; v_gene: TRBV5-7; d_gene: TRBD1; CDR3aa: CASSFPGQGAAEQFF; CDR3nt: TGTGCCAGCAGCTTCCCGGGACAGGGGGCGGCTGAGCAGTTCTTC
abundance: -; j_gene: TRBJ2-3; v_gene: TRBV6-5; d_gene: -; CDR3aa: CASTLVVADTQYF; CDR3nt: TGTGCCAGCACCCTGGTGGTAGCAGATACGCAGTATTTT
abundance: -; j_gene: TRBJ1-2; v_gene: TRBV6-2/TRBV6-3; d_gene: -; CDR3aa: CASSIGQGGGYGYTF; CDR3nt: TGTGCCAGCAGTATAGGTCAGGGCGGCGGCTATGGCTACACCTTC
abundance: -; j_gene: TRBJ2-5; v_gene: TRBV28; d_gene: -; CDR3aa: CASRPILASQETQYF; CDR3nt: TGTGCCAGCAGACCTATACTAGCTTCCCAAGAGACCCAGTACTTC
abundance: once; j_gene: TRBJ2-7; v_gene: TRBV19; d_gene: -; CDR3aa: CASSIGTRGFGVEQYF; CDR3nt: TGTGCCAGTAGTATAGGGACGCGGGGCTTCGGGGTAGAGCAGTACTTC
abundance: many; j_gene: TRBJ1-6; v_gene: TRBV3-1/TRBV3-2; d_gene: TRBD1; CDR3aa: CASSLGQALSSYNSPLHF; CDR3nt: TGTGCCAGCAGCCTAGGACAGGCTCTTAGCTCCTATAATTCACCCCTCCACTTT